The entry below describes one T cell receptor beta chain. In the original processing: Amplification of reference gene primers provided the estimated nucleated cell counts. Sequencing used immunoSEQ multiplex PCR; TCRdb keeps in-frame clones, though not all of them. Clone size and V and J calls were adopted from that table, with D and trimming inferred from the DNA. This table holds 400,000 to 550,000 clones, approximately 90% found once. This CDR3 spans 14 amino acids. J gave up 2 bases and V 9 bases, and 9 bases lay outside the gene matches. Germline V lookup: CDR1 SGHRS, CDR2 YFSETQ. This entry comes from a study of blood T cell repertoires in COVID-19. Background on the study: Material from acute and convalescent COVID-19 was sourced from the United States, Italy and Spain. T cells, B-cell-depleted T cells, or PBMCs supplied cDNA or gDNA.

The clonotype comes from a young woman with acute or convalescent COVID-19. The chain links TRBV5-1 to TRBJ2-7, with 9 bases identical to TRBD2. Sequencing used peripheral blood. The CDR3 protein is CATAPAGGTYEQYF. CDR3 DNA: TGCGCCACCGCACCAGCGGGGGGTACCTACGAGCAGTACTTC.